This T cell receptor (beta chain) is drawn from a study of blood T cell repertoires in COVID-19. The wider study: Acute-phase and convalescent COVID-19 samples originated in the United States, Italy and Spain. Sample material is recorded as cDNA or gDNA derived from T cells, B-cell-depleted T cells, or PBMCs.

V was shortened by 5 bases and J by 6 bases, with 14 bases between the two germline ends. The germline V gene encodes CDR1 LNHDA and CDR2 SQIVND (reference sequence). This CDR3 contains 14 residues. Repertoires were generated with immunoSEQ multiplex PCR, while TCRdb's copy carries only in-frame clones and drops some. The repertoire holds about 210,000 clones, with 75% to 90% as singletons. The sequence came from a man between 40 and 49 years old with acute or convalescent COVID-19. The chain is built from TRBV19 and TRBJ2-1, with D possibly being TRBD1 (6 bases). Input material: peripheral blood. CDR3 in amino acids: CASSEGVMVNEQFF. As DNA, the CDR3 is TGTGCCAGTAGTGAGGGGGTGATGGTCAATGAGCAGTTCTTC.